Sequencing of this TCR beta chain was carried out in a study of blood T cells in healthy people across ages. The wider study: Capturing about one barcoded beta molecule per two T cells was achieved by template switching.

As to this clonotype: Its antigen is not known.

Primed by a sample-barcoded 5' primer and a J-beta primer mix, a second PCR proceeded for about 7 to 11 cycles. From the 5' RACE reads, TCRdb called clonotypes with MiXCR, one entry per CDR3 protein. The table shows fewer than 900,000 distinct CDR3 sequences, with under 40% occurring only once. V shed 5 bases and J shed 1 base, with 11 bases lying between them. This CDR3 comprises 14 residues. Germline CDR1 and CDR2: SGHTA and FQGNSA. General observations from the study: Not knowing donor CMV status may have confounded expanded clonotype changes. Estimates based on one million T cells were treated as lower bounds. The study found more naive CD4+ cells and higher diversity in long-lived than aged donors.

This rearrangement joins TRBV7-2 to TRBJ1-1; tentative D call: TRBD1 (5 bases). The sequenced sample consisted of blood. The source of this sequence is a man younger than 35 in good health. CDR3 sequence: CASSLLTGNTEAFF. CDR3 bases: TGTGCCAGCAGCCTACTAACAGGGAACACTGAAGCTTTCTTT. The full variable domain, in which reference TRBV7-2 and TRBJ1-1 provide the parts outside the CDR3, is GAGVSQSPSNKVTEKGKDVELRCDPISGHTALYWYRQSLGQGLEFLIYFQGNSAPDKSGLPSDRFSAERTGGSVSTLTIQRTQQEDSAVYLCASSLLTGNTEAFFGQGTRLTVV.